This T cell receptor beta chain was found in a study of graft-versus-host responses after intestinal transplantation. Study at large: Isolated intestinal, liver-intestinal, or multivisceral transplants were what recipients had. Anti-thymocyte globulin induction was given to all recipients, followed by tacrolimus and steroids for 2 to 4 years. Whole-study results and caveats: Detected in recipient marrow were GvH clones, some of which were first observed in ileum or blood.

Notes on this clone: The antigen remains unidentified.

The repertoire was sequenced with immunoSEQ multiplex PCR; TCRdb's copy has only in-frame clones and lacks some. Counted here are 80,000 to 95,000 clones, around 90% occurring once; the ten biggest clones make up roughly 5.5%. The CDR3 contains 14 residues. V gave up 0 bases and J gave up 4 bases, with 9 bases separating them. Per germline, CDR1 SGHRS and CDR2 YFSETQ. Sequencing was performed on unstimulated CD8+ T cells sorted from spleen or lymph node cells, taken before intestinal transplant. The genes are TRBV5-1 and TRBJ2-3, with D hard to call. The TCR was taken from a human donor who received an intestinal transplant. The CDR3 sequence: CASSLAARADTQYF. In DNA, the CDR3 is TGCGCCAGCAGCTTGGCCGCTCGTGCAGATACGCAGTATTTT.